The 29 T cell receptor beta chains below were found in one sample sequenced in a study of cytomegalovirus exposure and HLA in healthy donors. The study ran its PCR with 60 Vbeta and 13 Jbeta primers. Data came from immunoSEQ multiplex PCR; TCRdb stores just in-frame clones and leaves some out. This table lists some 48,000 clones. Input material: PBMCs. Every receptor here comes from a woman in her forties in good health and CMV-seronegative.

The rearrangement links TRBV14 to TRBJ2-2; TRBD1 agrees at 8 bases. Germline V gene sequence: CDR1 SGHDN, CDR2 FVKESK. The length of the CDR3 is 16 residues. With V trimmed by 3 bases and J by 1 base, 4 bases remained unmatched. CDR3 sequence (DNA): TGTGCCAGCAGCCACCTCGGGACAGGGAACACCGGGGAGCTGTTTTTT. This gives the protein CASSHLGTGNTGELFF.

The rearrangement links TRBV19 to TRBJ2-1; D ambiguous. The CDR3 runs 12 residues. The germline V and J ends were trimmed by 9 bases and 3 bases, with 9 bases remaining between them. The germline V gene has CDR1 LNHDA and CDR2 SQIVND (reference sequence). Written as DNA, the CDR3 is TGTGCCAGCAACAGTCACTACAATGAGCAGTTCTTC. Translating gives CASNSHYNEQFF.

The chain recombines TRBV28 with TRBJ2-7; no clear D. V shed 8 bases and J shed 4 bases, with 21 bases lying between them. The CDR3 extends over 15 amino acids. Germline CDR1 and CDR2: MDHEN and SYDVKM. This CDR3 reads CASLPSSYQAYEQYF. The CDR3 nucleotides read TGTGCCAGCCTCCCCTCCTCCTACCAAGCTTACGAGCAGTACTTC.

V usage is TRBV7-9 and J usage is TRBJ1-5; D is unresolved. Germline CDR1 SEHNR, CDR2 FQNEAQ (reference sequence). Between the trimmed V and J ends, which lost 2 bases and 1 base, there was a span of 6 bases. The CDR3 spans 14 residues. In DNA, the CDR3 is TGTGCCAGCAGCTTATCCCAGAGCAATCAGCCCCAGCATTTT. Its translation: CASSLSQSNQPQHF.

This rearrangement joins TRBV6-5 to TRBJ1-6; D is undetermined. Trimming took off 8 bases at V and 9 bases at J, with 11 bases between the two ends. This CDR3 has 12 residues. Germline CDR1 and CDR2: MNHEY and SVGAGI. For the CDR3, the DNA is TGTGCCAGCGGACCTCGGGGTTCACCCCTCCACTTT. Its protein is CASGPRGSPLHF.

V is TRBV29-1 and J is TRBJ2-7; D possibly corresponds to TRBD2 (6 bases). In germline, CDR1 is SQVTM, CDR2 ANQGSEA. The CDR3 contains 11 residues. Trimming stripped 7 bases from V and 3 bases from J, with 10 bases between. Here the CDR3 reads CSAGEIYEQYF. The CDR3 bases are TGCAGCGCGGGGGAGATCTACGAGCAGTACTTC.

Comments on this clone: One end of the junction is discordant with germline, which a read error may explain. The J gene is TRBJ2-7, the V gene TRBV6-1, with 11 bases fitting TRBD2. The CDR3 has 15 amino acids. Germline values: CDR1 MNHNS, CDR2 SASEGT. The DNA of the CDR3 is TGTGTCAGCAGTGAAGGTGGGACTAGCGGCTACGAGCAGTACTTC. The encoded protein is CVSSEGGTSGYEQYF.

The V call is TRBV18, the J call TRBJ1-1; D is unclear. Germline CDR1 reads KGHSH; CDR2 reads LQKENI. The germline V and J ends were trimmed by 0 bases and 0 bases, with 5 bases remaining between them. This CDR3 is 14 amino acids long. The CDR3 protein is CASSPPSVNTEAFF. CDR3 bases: TGTGCCAGCTCACCACCGAGTGTGAACACTGAAGCTTTCTTT.

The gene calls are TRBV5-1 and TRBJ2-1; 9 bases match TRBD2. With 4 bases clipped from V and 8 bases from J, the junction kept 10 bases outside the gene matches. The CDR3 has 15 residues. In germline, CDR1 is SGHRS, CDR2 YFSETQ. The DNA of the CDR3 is TGCGCCAGCAGCCCGGGATGGGCGGGGGGGGATGAGCAGTTCTTC. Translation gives CASSPGWAGGDEQFF.

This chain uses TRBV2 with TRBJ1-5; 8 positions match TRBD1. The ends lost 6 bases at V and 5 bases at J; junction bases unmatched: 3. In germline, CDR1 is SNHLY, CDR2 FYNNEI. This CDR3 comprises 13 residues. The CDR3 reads CASRDRADQPQHF. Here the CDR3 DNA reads TGTGCCAGCAGGGACAGGGCCGATCAGCCCCAGCATTTT.

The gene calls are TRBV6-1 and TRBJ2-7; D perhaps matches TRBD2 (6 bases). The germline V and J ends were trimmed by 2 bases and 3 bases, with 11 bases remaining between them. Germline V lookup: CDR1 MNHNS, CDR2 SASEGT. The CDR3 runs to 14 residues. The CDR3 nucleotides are TGTGCCAGCAGTGAATCGGGGGACTTCTACGAGCAGTACTTC. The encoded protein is CASSESGDFYEQYF.

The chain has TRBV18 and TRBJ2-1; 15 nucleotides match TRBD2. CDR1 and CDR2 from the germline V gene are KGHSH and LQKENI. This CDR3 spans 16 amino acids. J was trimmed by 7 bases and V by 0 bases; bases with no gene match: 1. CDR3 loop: CASSPPGTSGGNEQFF. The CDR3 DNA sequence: TGTGCCAGCTCACCACCGGGGACTAGCGGGGGGAATGAGCAGTTCTTC.

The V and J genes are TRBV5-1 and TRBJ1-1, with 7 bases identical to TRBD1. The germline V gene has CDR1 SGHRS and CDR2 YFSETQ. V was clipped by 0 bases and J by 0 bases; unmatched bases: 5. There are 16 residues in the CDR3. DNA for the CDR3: TGCGCCAGCAGCTTGGGCCCAGGGGGTGTGAACACTGAAGCTTTCTTT. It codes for CASSLGPGGVNTEAFF.

This CDR3 is CASSPTGDYLNEQFF. The CDR3 DNA reads TGTGCCAGCAGCCCGACAGGGGATTATCTCAATGAGCAGTTCTTC. V is TRBV11-1 and J is TRBJ2-1, with TRBD1 matching 8 bases. CDR1 is SGHAT and CDR2 is FQDESV in the germline V gene (reference sequence). J lost 6 bases, V lost 5 bases, and 9 bases had no gene match. This CDR3 spans 15 amino acids.

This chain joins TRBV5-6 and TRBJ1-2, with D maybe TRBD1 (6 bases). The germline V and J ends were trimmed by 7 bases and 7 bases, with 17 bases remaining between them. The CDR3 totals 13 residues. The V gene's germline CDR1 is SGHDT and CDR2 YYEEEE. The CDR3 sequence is CASGAGTNGGYTF. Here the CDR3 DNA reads TGTGCCAGCGGAGCCGGGACAAATGGTGGCTACACCTTC.

The CDR3, as DNA: TGTGCCAGCAGTACTACCAGGGAGGGTGGCTACACCTTC. Translating it yields CASSTTREGGYTF. The J gene is TRBJ1-2, the V gene TRBV7-6, with a possible D match to TRBD1 (5 bases). Germline V CDR1 and CDR2: SGHVS, FNYEAQ. This CDR3 has 13 residues. The V end was cut by 6 bases, the J end by 7 bases, with 15 bases between.

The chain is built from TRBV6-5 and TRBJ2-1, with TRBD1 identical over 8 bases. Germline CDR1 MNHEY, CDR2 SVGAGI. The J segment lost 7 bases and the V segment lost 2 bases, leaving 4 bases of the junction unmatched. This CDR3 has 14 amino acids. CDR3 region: CASSYLRGRNEQFF. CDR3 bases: TGTGCCAGCAGTTACCTCAGGGGGCGGAATGAGCAGTTCTTC.

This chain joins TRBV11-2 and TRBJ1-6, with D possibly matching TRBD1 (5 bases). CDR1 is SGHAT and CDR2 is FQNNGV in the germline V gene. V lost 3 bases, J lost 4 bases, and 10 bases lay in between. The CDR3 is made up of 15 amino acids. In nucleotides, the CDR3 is TGTGCCAGCAGCTTTTTACAGGCTTATAATTCACCCCTCCACTTT. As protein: CASSFLQAYNSPLHF.

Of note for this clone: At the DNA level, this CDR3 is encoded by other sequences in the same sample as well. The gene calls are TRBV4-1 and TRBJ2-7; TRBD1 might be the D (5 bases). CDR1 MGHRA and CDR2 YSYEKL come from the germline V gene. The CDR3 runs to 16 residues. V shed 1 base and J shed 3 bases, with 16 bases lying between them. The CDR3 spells CASSQVGTLGLYEQYF. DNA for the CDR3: TGCGCCAGCAGCCAAGTCGGCACACTGGGGCTCTACGAGCAGTACTTC.

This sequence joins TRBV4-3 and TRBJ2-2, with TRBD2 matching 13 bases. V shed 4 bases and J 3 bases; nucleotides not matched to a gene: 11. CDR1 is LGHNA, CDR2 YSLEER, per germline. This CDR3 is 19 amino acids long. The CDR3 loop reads CASSRGLAGAPRDTGELFF. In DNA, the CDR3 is TGCGCCAGCAGCCGAGGACTAGCGGGGGCCCCCCGGGACACCGGGGAGCTGTTTTTT.

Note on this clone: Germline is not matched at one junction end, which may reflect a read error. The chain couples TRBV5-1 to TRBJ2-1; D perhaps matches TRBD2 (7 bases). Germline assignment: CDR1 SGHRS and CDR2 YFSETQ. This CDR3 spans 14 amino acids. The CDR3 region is CTSSFGGGHNEQFF. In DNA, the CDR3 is TGCACCAGCAGCTTCGGCGGGGGCCACAATGAGCAGTTCTTC.

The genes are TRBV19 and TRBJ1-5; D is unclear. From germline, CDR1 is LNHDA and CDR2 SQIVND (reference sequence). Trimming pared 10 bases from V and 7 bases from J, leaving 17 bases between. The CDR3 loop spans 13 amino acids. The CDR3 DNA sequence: TGTGCCACAGACGAGGGTACGGGACAGCCCCAGCATTTT. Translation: CATDEGTGQPQHF.

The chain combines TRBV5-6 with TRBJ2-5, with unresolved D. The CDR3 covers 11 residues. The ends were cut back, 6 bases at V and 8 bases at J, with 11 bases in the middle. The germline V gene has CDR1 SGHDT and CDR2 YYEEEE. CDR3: CASNHRSTQYF. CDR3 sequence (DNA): TGTGCCAGCAACCACCGGTCAACCCAGTACTTC.

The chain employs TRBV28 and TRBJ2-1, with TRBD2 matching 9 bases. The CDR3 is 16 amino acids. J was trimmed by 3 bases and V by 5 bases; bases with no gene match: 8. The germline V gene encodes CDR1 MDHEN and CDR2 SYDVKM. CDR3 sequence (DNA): TGTGCCAGCAGTCCGCGGACTAGCGTCAACTACAATGAGCAGTTCTTC. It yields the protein CASSPRTSVNYNEQFF.

The CDR3 bases are TGTGCCAGCACCTACTCTCTGGACAGCTACGAGCAGTACTTC. Translating gives CASTYSLDSYEQYF. The chain recombines TRBV9 with TRBJ2-5; perhaps TRBD1 as D (6 bases). The J call may be wrong; the DNA end is better matched by TRBJ2-7. The germline V gene encodes CDR1 SGDLS and CDR2 YYNGEE. The CDR3 length is 14 residues.

The CDR3 bases are TGTGCCAGCAGTGAGCAGGGGGCTGCCTACGAGCAGTACTTC. Protein sequence: CASSEQGAAYEQYF. V usage is TRBV2 and J usage is TRBJ2-7, with 8 positions matching TRBD1. This CDR3 contains 14 residues. The V gene's germline CDR1 is SNHLY and CDR2 FYNNEI. J gave up 2 bases and V 3 bases, and 3 bases lay outside the gene matches.

The CDR3 DNA reads TGTGCCAGCTCACCCTTAGGGGGCACTGAAGCTTTCTTT. It codes for CASSPLGGTEAFF. The chain employs TRBV18 and TRBJ1-1; tentatively, D is TRBD1 (6 bases). Germline V lookup: CDR1 KGHSH, CDR2 LQKENI. The CDR3 has 13 amino acids. Trimming stripped 3 bases from V and 4 bases from J, with 9 bases between.

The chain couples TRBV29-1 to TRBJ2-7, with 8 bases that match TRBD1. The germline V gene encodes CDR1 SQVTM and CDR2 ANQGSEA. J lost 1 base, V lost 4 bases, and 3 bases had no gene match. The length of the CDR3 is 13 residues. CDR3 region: CSVVTGGSYEQYF. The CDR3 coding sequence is TGCAGCGTTGTAACAGGGGGGTCCTACGAGCAGTACTTC.

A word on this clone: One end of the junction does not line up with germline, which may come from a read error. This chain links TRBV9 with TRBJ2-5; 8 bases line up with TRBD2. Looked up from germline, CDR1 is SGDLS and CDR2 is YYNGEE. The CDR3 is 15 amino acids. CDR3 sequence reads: CASSVRGVRGENQYF. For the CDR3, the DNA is TGTGCCAGCAGCGTAAGGGGGGTGCGGGGGGAGAACCAGTACTTC.